This is a list of T cell receptor beta chains from one sample in a study of PD-1 blockade in classical Hodgkin lymphoma. Generated by immunoSEQ multiplex PCR, the TCRdb table keeps only in-frame clones and is missing some. The sample yields 75,000 to 100,000 clones, roughly four fifths seen once. The sequencing here drew on peripheral blood mononuclear cells (PBMCs), taken before the second cycle of nivolumab. These receptors were taken from a human donor with classical Hodgkin lymphoma. The CDR3 runs from the conserved cysteine through the conserved F or W. Fields, in order: J gene, V gene, clone size, D gene, CDR3 DNA, CDR3 protein. The D gene is left open where the match is weak. Expanded clones get a size class; other rows say once, few or many, or leave the size out.

j_call: TRBJ2-3
v_call: TRBV7-9
clone_size: few
d_call: -
cdr3_nt: TGTGCCAGCAGCTTAGTAGGGACCTTCACAGATACGCAGTATTTT
cdr3_aa: CASSLVGTFTDTQYF

j_call: TRBJ2-2
v_call: TRBV7-3
clone_size: -
d_call: -
cdr3_nt: TGTGCCAGCAGCTCCCGGGGGAGGGGGCTAACCGGGGAGCTGTTTTTT
cdr3_aa: CASSSRGRGLTGELFF

j_call: TRBJ2-7
v_call: TRBV4-1
clone_size: -
d_call: -
cdr3_nt: TGCGCCAGCAGCCAAGCCTACAGGGAGCACGAGCAGTACTTC
cdr3_aa: CASSQAYREHEQYF

j_call: TRBJ2-3
v_call: TRBV5-4
clone_size: -
d_call: -
cdr3_nt: TGTGCCAGCAGCTTGACAGGGAAACTGGATACGCAGTATTTT
cdr3_aa: CASSLTGKLDTQYF

j_call: TRBJ2-1
v_call: TRBV4-3
clone_size: -
d_call: TRBD2
cdr3_nt: TGCGCCAGCAGCCAAGATCCTATAGCGGGAGTACTCTACAATGAGCAGTTCTTC
cdr3_aa: CASSQDPIAGVLYNEQFF

j_call: TRBJ2-1
v_call: TRBV28
clone_size: -
d_call: -
cdr3_nt: TGTGCCAGCAGTTTTGGTGAGCAGTTCTTC
cdr3_aa: CASSFGEQFF

j_call: TRBJ1-1
v_call: TRBV11-2
clone_size: few
d_call: -
cdr3_nt: TGTGCCAGCAGCTTGGGCCGGGGAGGCTTGAACACTGAAGCTTTCTTT
cdr3_aa: CASSLGRGGLNTEAFF

j_call: TRBJ2-1
v_call: TRBV5-1
clone_size: -
d_call: -
cdr3_nt: TGCGCCAGCCGGGACAGGGGGATTCTAGCGGGAGGCTCCTACAATGAGCAGTTCTTC
cdr3_aa: CASRDRGILAGGSYNEQFF

j_call: TRBJ2-5
v_call: TRBV7-2
clone_size: -
d_call: -
cdr3_nt: TGTGCCAGCAGCTTAAGGGTGTGGTCGCAAGAGACCCAGTACTTC
cdr3_aa: CASSLRVWSQETQYF

j_call: TRBJ1-2
v_call: TRBV21-1
clone_size: few
d_call: -
cdr3_nt: TGTGCCCGCCTTTTTGGCAGGCTCTATGGCTACACCTTC
cdr3_aa: CARLFGRLYGYTF

j_call: TRBJ2-1
v_call: TRBV19
clone_size: -
d_call: -
cdr3_nt: TGTGCCAGTAGTCCTGATTTAGGAGAGGGGGAGCAGTTCTTC
cdr3_aa: CASSPDLGEGEQFF

j_call: TRBJ2-1
v_call: TRBV25-1
clone_size: -
d_call: TRBD2
cdr3_nt: TGTGCCAGCGGTGGACTAGCCCCCTCCTACAATGAGCAGTTCTTC
cdr3_aa: CASGGLAPSYNEQFF

j_call: TRBJ2-2
v_call: TRBV9
clone_size: -
d_call: TRBD1
cdr3_nt: TGTGCCAGCAGCGTAGATGGGACAGTGAACACCGGGGAGCTGTTTTTT
cdr3_aa: CASSVDGTVNTGELFF

j_call: TRBJ2-5
v_call: TRBV10-3
clone_size: -
d_call: -
cdr3_nt: TGTGCCATCAGTGAGTCTGAGGGAGAGGACGTGACCCAGTACTTC
cdr3_aa: CAISESEGEDVTQYF

j_call: TRBJ1-2
v_call: TRBV14
clone_size: -
d_call: -
cdr3_nt: TGTGCCAGCAGCCTCTTGGGAGGACCCTGGGGCTACACCTTC
cdr3_aa: CASSLLGGPWGYTF

j_call: TRBJ2-2
v_call: TRBV11-2
clone_size: once
d_call: -
cdr3_nt: TGTGCCAGCAGCTCGGACGGGACCGGGGAGCTGTTTTTT
cdr3_aa: CASSSDGTGELFF

j_call: TRBJ1-3
v_call: TRBV5-6
clone_size: -
d_call: TRBD1
cdr3_nt: TGTGCCAGCAGGAAGACCGGGACAGGCTCTGGAAACACCATATATTTT
cdr3_aa: CASRKTGTGSGNTIYF

j_call: TRBJ2-5
v_call: TRBV10-3
clone_size: once
d_call: -
cdr3_nt: TGTGCCATCAGTGAGAATGGTAGCGGACAAGAGACCCAGTACTTC
cdr3_aa: CAISENGSGQETQYF

j_call: TRBJ2-7
v_call: TRBV5-1
clone_size: -
d_call: TRBD2
cdr3_nt: TGCGCCAGCAGCGGCGGGAGCACGGACTACGAGCAGTACTTC
cdr3_aa: CASSGGSTDYEQYF

j_call: TRBJ1-6
v_call: TRBV6-5
clone_size: -
d_call: -
cdr3_nt: TGTGCCAGCGCGGGCCCAACCCAGGGATCACCCCTCCACTTT
cdr3_aa: CASAGPTQGSPLHF